The clone carrying this T cell receptor beta chain was observed many times. Its target is unknown. The CDR3 is 13 residues long. This record belongs to a study of T cells after yellow fever vaccination. Study conclusions and caveats: Some clonotypes, a small share, were shared between CD4 and CD8 compartments.

TCRdb itself ran the 5' RACE reads through MiXCR, one entry per CDR3 protein. Here the sample spans fewer than 350,000 distinct CDR3 sequences, 8.5% to 9% being singletons. The TCR comes from a man between 18 and 29 years old who received the YFV17D yellow fever vaccine. The sequenced sample was PBMCs, obtained on the day of the first yellow fever vaccination. The V call is TRBV21-1, the J call TRBJ2-5. TRBV21-1 constitutes a pseudogene. The CDR3 loop is CASSKRDTETQYF. CDR3 sequence (DNA): TGTGCCAGCAGCAAAAGAGACACAGAGACCCAGTACTTC.